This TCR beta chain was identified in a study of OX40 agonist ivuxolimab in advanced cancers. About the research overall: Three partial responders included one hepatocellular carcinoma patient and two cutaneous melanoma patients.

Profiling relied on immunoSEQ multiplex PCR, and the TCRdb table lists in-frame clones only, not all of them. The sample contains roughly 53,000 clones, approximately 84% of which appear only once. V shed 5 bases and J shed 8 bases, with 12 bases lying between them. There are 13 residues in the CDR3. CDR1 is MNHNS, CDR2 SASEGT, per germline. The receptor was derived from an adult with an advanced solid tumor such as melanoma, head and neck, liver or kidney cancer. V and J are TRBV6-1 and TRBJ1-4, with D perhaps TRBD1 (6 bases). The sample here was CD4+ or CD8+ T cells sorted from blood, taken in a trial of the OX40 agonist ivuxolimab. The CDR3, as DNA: TGTGCCAGCAGTTTTACAGGGCCCGAAAAACTGTTTTTT. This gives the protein CASSFTGPEKLFF.